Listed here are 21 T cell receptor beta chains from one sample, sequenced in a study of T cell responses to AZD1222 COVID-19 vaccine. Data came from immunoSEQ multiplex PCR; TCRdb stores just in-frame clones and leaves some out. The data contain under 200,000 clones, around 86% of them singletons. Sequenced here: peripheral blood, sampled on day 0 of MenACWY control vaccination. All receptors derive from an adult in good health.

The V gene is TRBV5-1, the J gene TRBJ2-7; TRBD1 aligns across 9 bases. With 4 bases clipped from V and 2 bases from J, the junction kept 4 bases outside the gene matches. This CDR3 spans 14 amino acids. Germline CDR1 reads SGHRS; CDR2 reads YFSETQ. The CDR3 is CASSVGQGPYEQYF. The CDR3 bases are TGCGCCAGCAGCGTAGGACAGGGGCCCTACGAGCAGTACTTC. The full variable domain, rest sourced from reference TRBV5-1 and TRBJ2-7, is KAGVTQTPRYLIKTRGQQVTLSCSPISGHRSVSWYQQTPGQGLQFLFEYFSETQRNKGNFPGRFSGRQFSNSRSEMNVSTLELGDSALYLCASSVGQGPYEQYFGPGTRLTVT.

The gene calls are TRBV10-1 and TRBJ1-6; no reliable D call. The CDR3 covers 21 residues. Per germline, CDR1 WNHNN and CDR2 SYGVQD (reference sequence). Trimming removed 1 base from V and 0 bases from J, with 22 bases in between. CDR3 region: CASSEFCLNRLESSYNSPLHF. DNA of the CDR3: TGCGCCAGCAGTGAGTTCTGCCTGAACAGACTTGAGAGCTCCTATAATTCACCCCTCCACTTT.

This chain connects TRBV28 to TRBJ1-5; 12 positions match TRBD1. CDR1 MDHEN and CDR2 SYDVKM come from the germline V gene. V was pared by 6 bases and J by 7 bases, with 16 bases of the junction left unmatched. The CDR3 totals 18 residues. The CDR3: CASSYRDRGLIRLQPQHF. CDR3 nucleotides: TGTGCCAGCAGCTACCGGGACAGGGGGCTCATCAGGTTACAGCCCCAGCATTTT.

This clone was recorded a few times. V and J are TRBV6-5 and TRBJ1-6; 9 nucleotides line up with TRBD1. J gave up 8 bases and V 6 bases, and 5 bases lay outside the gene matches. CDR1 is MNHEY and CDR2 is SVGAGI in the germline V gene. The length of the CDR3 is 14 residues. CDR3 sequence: CASRAGQGDSPLHF. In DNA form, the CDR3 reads TGTGCCAGCAGGGCGGGACAGGGTGATTCACCCCTCCACTTT.

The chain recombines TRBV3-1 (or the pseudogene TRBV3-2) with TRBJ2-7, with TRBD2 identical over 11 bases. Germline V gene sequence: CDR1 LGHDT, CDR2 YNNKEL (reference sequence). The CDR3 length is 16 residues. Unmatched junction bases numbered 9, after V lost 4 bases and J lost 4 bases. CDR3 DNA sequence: TGTGCCAGCAGCCGCCTGCCTAGCGGGGGGAGATACGAGCAGTACTTC. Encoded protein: CASSRLPSGGRYEQYF.

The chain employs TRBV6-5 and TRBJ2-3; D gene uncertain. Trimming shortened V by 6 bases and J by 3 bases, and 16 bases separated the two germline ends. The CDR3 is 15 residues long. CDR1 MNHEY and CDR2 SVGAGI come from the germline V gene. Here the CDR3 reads CASSAPSGVTDTQYF. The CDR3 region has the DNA TGTGCCAGCAGCGCCCCTTCTGGAGTTACAGATACGCAGTATTTT.

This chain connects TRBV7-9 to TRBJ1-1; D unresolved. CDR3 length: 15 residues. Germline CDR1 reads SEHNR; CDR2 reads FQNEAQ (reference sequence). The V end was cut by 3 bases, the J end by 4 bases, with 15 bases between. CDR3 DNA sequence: TGTGCCAGCAGCTTTTCTAAAGGAACTGCCACTGAAGCTTTCTTT. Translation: CASSFSKGTATEAFF.

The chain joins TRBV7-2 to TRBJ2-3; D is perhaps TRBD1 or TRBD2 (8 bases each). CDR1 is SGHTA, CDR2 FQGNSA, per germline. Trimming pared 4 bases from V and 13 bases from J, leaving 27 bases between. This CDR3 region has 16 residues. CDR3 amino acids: CASSWQGAASGPGEYF. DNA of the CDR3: TGTGCCAGCAGCTGGCAGGGGGCGGCTAGCGGGCCGGGGGAGTATTTT.

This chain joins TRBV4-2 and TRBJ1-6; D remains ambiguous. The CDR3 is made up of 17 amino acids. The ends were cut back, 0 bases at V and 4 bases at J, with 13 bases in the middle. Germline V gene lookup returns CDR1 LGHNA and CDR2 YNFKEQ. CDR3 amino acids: CASSQEGFFVYNSPLHF. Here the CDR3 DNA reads TGTGCCAGCAGCCAAGAGGGATTCTTCGTATATAATTCACCCCTCCACTTT.

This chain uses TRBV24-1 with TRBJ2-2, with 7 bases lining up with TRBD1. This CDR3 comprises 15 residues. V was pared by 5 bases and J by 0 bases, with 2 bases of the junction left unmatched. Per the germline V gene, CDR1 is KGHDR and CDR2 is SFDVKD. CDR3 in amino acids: CATSGDSPNTGELFF. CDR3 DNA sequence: TGTGCCACCAGTGGGGACAGCCCGAACACCGGGGAGCTGTTTTTT.

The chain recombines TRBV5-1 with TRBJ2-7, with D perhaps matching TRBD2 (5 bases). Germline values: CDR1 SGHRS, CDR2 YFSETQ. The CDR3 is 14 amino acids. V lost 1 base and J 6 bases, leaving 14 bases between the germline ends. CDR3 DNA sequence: TGCGCCAGCAGCTTGTGGTCTAGCTCGGGCGAGCAGTACTTC. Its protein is CASSLWSSSGEQYF.

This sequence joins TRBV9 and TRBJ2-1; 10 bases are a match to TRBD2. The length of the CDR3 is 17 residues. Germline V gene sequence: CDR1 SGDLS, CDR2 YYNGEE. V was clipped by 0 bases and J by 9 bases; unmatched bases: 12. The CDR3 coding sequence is TGTGCCAGCAGCGTAGGTCCCCTAGCGGGAGTGGAGGGTGAGCAGTTCTTC. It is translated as CASSVGPLAGVEGEQFF. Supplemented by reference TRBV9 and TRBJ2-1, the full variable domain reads DSGVTQTPKHLITATGQRVTLRCSPRSGDLSVYWYQQSLDQGLQFLIQYYNGEERAKGNILERFSAQQFPDLHSELNLSSLELGDSALYFCASSVGPLAGVEGEQFFGPGTRLTVL.

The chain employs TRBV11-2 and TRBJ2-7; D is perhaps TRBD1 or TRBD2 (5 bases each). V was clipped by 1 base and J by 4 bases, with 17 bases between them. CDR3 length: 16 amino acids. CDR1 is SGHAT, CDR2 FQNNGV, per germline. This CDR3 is CASSLGDRGRVYEQYF. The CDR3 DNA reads TGTGCCAGCAGCTTAGGGGACCGGGGCCGAGTATACGAGCAGTACTTC.

CDR3 DNA: TGTGCCAGCGGGACTAGCGGGAGGGGAGGTGACAATGAGCAGTTCTTC. It encodes CASGTSGRGGDNEQFF. The rearrangement uses TRBV27 and TRBJ2-1, with 16 bases fitting TRBD2. Germline CDR1 and CDR2: MNHEY and SMNVEV (reference sequence). J lost 5 bases, V lost 8 bases, and 6 bases had no gene match. This CDR3 is 16 amino acids long.

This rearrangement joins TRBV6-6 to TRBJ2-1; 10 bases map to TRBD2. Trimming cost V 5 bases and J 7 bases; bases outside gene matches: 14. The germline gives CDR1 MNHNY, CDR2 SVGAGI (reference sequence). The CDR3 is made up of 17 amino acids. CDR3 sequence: CASSLSISGRKRNEQFF. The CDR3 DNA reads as TGTGCCAGCAGTCTGTCCATTAGCGGGAGGAAGAGGAATGAGCAGTTCTTC.

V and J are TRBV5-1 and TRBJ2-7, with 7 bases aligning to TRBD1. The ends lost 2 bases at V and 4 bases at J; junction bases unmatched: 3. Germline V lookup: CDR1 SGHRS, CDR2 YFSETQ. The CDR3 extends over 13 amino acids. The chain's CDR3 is CASSFDREYEQYF. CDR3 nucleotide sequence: TGCGCCAGCAGCTTCGACAGGGAGTACGAGCAGTACTTC.

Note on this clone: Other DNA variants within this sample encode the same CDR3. The CDR3 nucleotides are TGTGCCAGTAGTATACCGGGCCAGGGGGCACGTCAGCCCCAGCATTTT. This sequence encodes CASSIPGQGARQPQHF. The J gene is TRBJ1-5, the V gene TRBV19; 8 bases match TRBD1. Per germline, CDR1 LNHDA and CDR2 SQIVND (reference sequence). V was pared by 2 bases and J by 6 bases, with 9 bases of the junction left unmatched. The CDR3 is made up of 16 amino acids.

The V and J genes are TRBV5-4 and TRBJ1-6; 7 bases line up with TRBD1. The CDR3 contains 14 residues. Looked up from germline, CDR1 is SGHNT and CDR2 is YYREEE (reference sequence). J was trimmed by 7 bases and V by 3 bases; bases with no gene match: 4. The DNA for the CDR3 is TGTGCCAGCAGCTACGGGACAGAGAATTCACCCCTCCACTTT. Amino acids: CASSYGTENSPLHF.

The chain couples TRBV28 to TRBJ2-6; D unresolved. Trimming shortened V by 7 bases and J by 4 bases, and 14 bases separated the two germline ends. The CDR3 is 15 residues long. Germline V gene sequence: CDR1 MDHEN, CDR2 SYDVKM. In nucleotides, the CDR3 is TGTGCCAGCACCACCGACCTCTTGGGGGCCAACGTCCTGACTTTC. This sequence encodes CASTTDLLGANVLTF.

The CDR3 is CASSRFGGPSSYEQYF. CDR3 coding DNA: TGTGCCAGCAGCCGCTTCGGGGGGCCGAGCTCCTACGAGCAGTACTTC. The rearrangement uses TRBV5-4 and TRBJ2-7; tentatively, D is TRBD2 (7 bases). The CDR3 contains 16 residues. Germline CDR1 reads SGHNT; CDR2 reads YYREEE (reference sequence). The V end was cut by 4 bases, the J end by 0 bases, with 17 bases between.

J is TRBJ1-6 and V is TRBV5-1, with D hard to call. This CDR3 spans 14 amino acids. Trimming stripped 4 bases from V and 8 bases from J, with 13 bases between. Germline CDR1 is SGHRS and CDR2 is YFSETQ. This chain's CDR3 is CASSNSGFDSPLHF. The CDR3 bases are TGCGCCAGCAGCAACTCGGGTTTTGATTCACCCCTCCACTTT.